One and the same sample provided the 11 T cell receptor beta chains below, sequenced in a study of technical replicates of blood from a handful of donors. This table comes from immunoSEQ multiplex PCR, and its TCRdb copy is limited to in-frame clones, with some not included. Of 100,000 or so clones listed, roughly 95% are singletons. Sequencing used T cells isolated from PBMCs. These receptors were obtained from a human donor in good health.

The chain employs TRBV28 and TRBJ2-3; 8 positions agree with TRBD1. The CDR3 runs 15 residues. Germline CDR1 and CDR2: MDHEN and SYDVKM. J lost 4 bases, V lost 4 bases, and 7 bases had no gene match. CDR3 DNA sequence: TGTGCCAGCAGTTCCGGGACAGGTTGGCCAGATACGCAGTATTTT. Its translation is CASSSGTGWPDTQYF. Together with reference TRBV28 and TRBJ2-3, the CDR3 gives the full variable domain: DVKVTQSSRYLVKRTGEKVFLECVQDMDHENMFWYRQDPGLGLRLIYFSYDVKMKEKGDIPEGYSVSREKKERFSLILESASTNQTSMYLCASSSGTGWPDTQYFGPGTRLTVL.

Written as DNA, the CDR3 is TGTGCCAGCAGTTCCAACAGGGGACGACAGCCCCAGCATTTT. Protein product: CASSSNRGRQPQHF. V and J are TRBV6-6 and TRBJ1-5; the match to TRBD1 covers 7 bases. This CDR3 contains 14 residues. Germline values: CDR1 MNHNY, CDR2 SVGAGI (reference sequence). Trimming took 4 bases from V and 7 from J; bases not matched to a gene: 7.

The gene calls are TRBV12-5 and TRBJ1-2; D is ambiguous. This CDR3 comprises 13 residues. V was pared by 2 bases and J by 6 bases, with 10 bases between. Germline V gene sequence: CDR1 LGHNT, CDR2 FRNRAP. The chain's CDR3 is CASGLSPYNGYTF. CDR3 bases: TGTGCTAGTGGTTTGTCCCCTTATAATGGCTACACCTTC.

The chain employs TRBV18 and TRBJ1-5; no reliable D call. V lost 0 bases, J lost 7 bases, and 4 bases lay in between. The CDR3 runs 12 residues. Germline loops: CDR1 KGHSH, CDR2 LQKENI. The CDR3 sequence is CASSPPEQPQHF. DNA of the CDR3: TGTGCCAGCTCACCACCGGAGCAGCCCCAGCATTTT.

The genes are TRBV14 and TRBJ2-1; TRBD1 matches 8 bases. This CDR3 is built from 17 residues. V gave up 4 bases and J gave up 3 bases; unmatched junction bases: 11. Germline loops: CDR1 SGHDN, CDR2 FVKESK. In DNA form, the CDR3 reads TGTGCCAGCAGCCGATATCGGCCAGGGGGCCACTACAATGAGCAGTTCTTC. Residues: CASSRYRPGGHYNEQFF.

This rearrangement joins TRBV29-1 to TRBJ1-3; D is ambiguous. The V end was cut by 4 bases, the J end by 1 base, with 11 bases between. Germline V gives CDR1 SQVTM, CDR2 ANQGSEA. The CDR3 extends over 14 amino acids. The CDR3 bases are TGCAGCGTTGCTACTAAAGATTCTGGAAACACCATATATTTT. Residues: CSVATKDSGNTIYF.

The V call is TRBV28, the J call TRBJ1-2, with 9 bases that match TRBD1. Trimming cost V 5 bases and J 8 bases; bases outside gene matches: 6. CDR3 length equals 13 residues. The germline V gene encodes CDR1 MDHEN and CDR2 SYDVKM. Here the CDR3 reads CASSGQGLRGYTF. DNA of the CDR3: TGTGCCAGCAGTGGACAGGGGCTTCGGGGCTACACCTTC.

The chain combines TRBV19 with TRBJ2-3; TRBD2 agrees at 7 bases. With V trimmed by 6 bases and J by 3 bases, 6 bases remained unmatched. From germline, CDR1 is LNHDA and CDR2 SQIVND (reference sequence). The length of the CDR3 is 14 residues. This CDR3 is CASRPWEGTDTQYF. The CDR3 DNA sequence: TGTGCCAGTAGACCTTGGGAGGGAACAGATACGCAGTATTTT.

The J gene is TRBJ1-2, the V gene TRBV11-3, with TRBD1 matching 7 bases. Germline assignment: CDR1 SGHNT and CDR2 YENEEA. J lost 7 bases, V lost 5 bases, and 10 bases had no gene match. CDR3 length equals 14 residues. DNA of the CDR3: TGTGCCAGCAGCACATCAGACAGGGCTGGTGGCTACACCTTC. Translated, it gives CASSTSDRAGGYTF.

The chain combines TRBV27 with TRBJ1-2; weak D call: TRBD1 (5 bases). CDR3 length: 13 residues. Trimming cost V 6 bases and J 4 bases, with 12 bases left between them. The germline CDR1 and CDR2 sequences are MNHEY and SMNVEV (reference sequence). CDR3 bases: TGTGCCAGCAGCCTTACAGGCGTCTATGGCTACACCTTC. It specifies CASSLTGVYGYTF.

This clone was observed a single time. V is TRBV6-1 and J is TRBJ2-7; weak D call: TRBD2 (5 bases). The CDR3 totals 15 residues. Germline values: CDR1 MNHNS, CDR2 SASEGT. V gave up 2 bases and J gave up 3 bases, with 14 bases separating them. The CDR3 region has the DNA TGTGCCAGCAGTGAACGGGCGGGCTTATTCTACGAGCAGTACTTC. Translation: CASSERAGLFYEQYF.